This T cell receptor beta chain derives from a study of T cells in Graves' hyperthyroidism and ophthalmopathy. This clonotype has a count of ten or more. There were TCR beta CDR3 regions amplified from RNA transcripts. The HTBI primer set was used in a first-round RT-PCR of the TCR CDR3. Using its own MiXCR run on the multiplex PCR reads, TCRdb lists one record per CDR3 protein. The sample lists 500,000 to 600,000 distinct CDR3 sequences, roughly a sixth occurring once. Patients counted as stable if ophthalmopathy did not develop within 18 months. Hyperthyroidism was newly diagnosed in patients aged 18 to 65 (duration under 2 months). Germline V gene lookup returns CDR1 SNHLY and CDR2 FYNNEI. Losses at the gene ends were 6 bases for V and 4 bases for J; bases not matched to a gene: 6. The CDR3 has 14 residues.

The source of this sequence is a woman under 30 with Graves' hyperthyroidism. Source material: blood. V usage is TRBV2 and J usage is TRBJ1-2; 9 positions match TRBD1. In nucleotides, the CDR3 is TGTGCCAGCAGAACGGGACAGGGTCCCTATGGCTACACCTTC. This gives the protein CASRTGQGPYGYTF.